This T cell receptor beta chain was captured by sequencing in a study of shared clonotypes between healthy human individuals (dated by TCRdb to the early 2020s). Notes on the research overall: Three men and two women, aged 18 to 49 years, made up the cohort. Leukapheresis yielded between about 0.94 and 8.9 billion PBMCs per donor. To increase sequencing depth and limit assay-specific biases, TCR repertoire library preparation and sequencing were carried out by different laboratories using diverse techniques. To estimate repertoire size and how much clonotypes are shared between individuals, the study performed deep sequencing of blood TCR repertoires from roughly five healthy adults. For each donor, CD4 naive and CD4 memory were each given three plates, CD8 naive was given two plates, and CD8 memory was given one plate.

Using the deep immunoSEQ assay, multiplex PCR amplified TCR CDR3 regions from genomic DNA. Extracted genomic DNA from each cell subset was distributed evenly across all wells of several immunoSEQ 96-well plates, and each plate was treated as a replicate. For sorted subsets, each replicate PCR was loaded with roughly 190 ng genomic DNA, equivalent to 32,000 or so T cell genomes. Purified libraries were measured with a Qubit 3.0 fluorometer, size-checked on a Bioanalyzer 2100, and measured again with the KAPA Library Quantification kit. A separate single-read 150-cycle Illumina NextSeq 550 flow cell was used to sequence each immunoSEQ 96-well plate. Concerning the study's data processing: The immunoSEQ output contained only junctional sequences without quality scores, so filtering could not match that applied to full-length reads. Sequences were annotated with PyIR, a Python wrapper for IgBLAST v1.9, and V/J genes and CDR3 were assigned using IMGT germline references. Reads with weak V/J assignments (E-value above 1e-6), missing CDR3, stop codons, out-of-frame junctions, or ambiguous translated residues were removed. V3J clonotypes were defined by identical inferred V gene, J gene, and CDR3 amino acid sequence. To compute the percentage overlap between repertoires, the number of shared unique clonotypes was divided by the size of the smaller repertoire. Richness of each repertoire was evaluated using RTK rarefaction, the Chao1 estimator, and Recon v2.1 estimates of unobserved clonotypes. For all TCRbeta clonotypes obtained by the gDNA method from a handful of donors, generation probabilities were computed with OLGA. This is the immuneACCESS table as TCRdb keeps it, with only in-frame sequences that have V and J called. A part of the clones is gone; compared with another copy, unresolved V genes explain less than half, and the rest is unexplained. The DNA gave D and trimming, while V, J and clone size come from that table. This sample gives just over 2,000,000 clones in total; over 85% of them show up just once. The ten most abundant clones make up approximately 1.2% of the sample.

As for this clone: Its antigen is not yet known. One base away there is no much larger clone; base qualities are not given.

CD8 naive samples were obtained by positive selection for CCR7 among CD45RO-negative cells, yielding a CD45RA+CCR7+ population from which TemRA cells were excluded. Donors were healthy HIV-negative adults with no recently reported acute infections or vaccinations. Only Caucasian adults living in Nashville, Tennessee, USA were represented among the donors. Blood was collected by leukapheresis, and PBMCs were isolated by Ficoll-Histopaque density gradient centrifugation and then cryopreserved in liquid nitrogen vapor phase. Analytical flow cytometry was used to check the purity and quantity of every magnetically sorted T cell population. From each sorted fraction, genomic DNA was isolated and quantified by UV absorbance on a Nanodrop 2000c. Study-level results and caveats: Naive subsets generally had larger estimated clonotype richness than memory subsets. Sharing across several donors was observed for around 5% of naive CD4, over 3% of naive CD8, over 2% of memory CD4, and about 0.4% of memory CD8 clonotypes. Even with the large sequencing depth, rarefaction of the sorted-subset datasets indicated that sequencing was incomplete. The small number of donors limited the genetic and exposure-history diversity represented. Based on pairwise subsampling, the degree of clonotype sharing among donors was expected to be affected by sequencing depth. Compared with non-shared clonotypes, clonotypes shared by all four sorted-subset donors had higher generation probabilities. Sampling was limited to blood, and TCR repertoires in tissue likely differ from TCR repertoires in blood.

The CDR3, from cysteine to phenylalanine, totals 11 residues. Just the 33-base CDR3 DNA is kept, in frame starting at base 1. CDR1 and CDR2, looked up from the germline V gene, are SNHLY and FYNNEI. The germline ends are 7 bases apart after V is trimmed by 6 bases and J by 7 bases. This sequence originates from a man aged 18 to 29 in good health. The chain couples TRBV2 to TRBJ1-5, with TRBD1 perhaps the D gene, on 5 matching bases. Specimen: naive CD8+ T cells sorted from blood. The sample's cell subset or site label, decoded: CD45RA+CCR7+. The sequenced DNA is TGTGCCAGCAGCGGGGGACAGCCCCAGCATTTT. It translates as CASSGGQPQHF.